These T cell receptor beta chains were read from a single sample in a study of early T cells in non-severe SARS-CoV-2 infection. In TCRdb, the 5' RACE reads were re-called with MiXCR into one record per CDR3 protein. The sample contains some 71,000 distinct CDR3 sequences, roughly 13% of which appear only once. Sequenced input: whole blood. The receptors originated from an adult who was a healthcare worker with PCR-confirmed SARS-CoV-2 infection or an uninfected control (not recorded which). Both conserved end residues are part of each CDR3.

j_gene | v_gene | CDR3aa
TRBJ2-3 | TRBV13 | CASSLGASTDTQYF
TRBJ2-3 | TRBV7-8 | CASSLSSGGVGDTQYF
TRBJ1-1 | TRBV10-3 | CAITSGLSWTEAFF
TRBJ1-4 | TRBV7-2 | CASSHAGSHEKLFF
TRBJ2-2 | TRBV7-9 | CASNLLAGRTGELFF
TRBJ1-6 | TRBV5-6 | CASSLGQVNSPLHF
TRBJ2-2 | TRBV11-2 | CASSPTTGNTGELFF
TRBJ2-1 | TRBV2 | CASSATSGSNNEQFF
TRBJ1-3 | TRBV4-1 | CASSQVIGKGNTIYF
TRBJ1-5 | TRBV2 | CASTLGRSSNQPQHF
TRBJ2-2 | TRBV20-1 | CSARDLLAGNTGELFF
TRBJ1-2 | TRBV4-2 | CASSQDPGGNYGYTF
TRBJ1-1 | TRBV20-1 | CSARVGGSTEAFF
TRBJ2-3 | TRBV29-1 | CSVGDFSDTQYF
TRBJ2-2 | TRBV19 | CASSYQGGTGELFF
TRBJ1-4 | TRBV6-5 | CASRMTGAEKLFF
TRBJ2-2 | TRBV29-1 | CSVRQGAYTGELFF
TRBJ2-3 | TRBV20-1 | CSAGGLAGGLDTQYF
TRBJ2-7 | TRBV5-1 | CASSLNPDTSRNEQYF
TRBJ2-1 | TRBV11-2 | CASQFGNNEQFF
TRBJ2-3 | TRBV9 | CASSCGAIRGQYF
TRBJ1-2 | TRBV20-1 | CSATDNYGYTF
TRBJ2-3 | TRBV29-1 | CSPAALGTDTQYF
TRBJ1-1 | TRBV21-1 | CASSKEDIQGNTEAFF
TRBJ1-1 | TRBV28 | CASVGRKEAFF
TRBJ1-4 | TRBV3-1 | CASSQGSEKLFF
TRBJ1-1 | TRBV18 | CASSPTGANTEAFF
TRBJ2-2 | TRBV28 | CASSGQEFAGELFF
TRBJ1-2 | TRBV19 | CASSMAGSNYGYTF
TRBJ2-3 | TRBV20-1 | CSAPTSGFTDTQYF
TRBJ1-2 | TRBV11-2 | CASSLDSGFYGYTF
TRBJ2-1 | TRBV20-1 | CSASPMLARGHSYNEQFF
TRBJ2-3 | TRBV7-2 | CASSLTGPSRTDTQYF
TRBJ1-3 | TRBV7-9 | CASSSEQGTGNTIYF
TRBJ2-5 | TRBV6-6 | CASRGSSGGQETQYF
TRBJ2-3 | TRBV7-2 | CASSLDFGDTQYF
TRBJ1-4 | TRBV2 | CASRQVATNEKLFF
TRBJ1-1 | TRBV21-1 | CASSFDRILASVTEAFF
TRBJ1-3 | TRBV5-4 | CASSLDVGSGNTIYF
TRBJ1-2 | TRBV2 | CASSLTGGGYGYTF
TRBJ1-1 | TRBV11-2 | CASSSLGTANTEAFF
TRBJ2-2 | TRBV7-7 | CASSFEAGWGTGELFF
TRBJ1-1 | TRBV6-2/TRBV6-3 | CASSDPGPPRFF
TRBJ1-1 | TRBV29-1 | CSVNPRGLAVGTEAFF
TRBJ2-5 | TRBV6-5 | CASGRDTRYQETQYF
TRBJ1-4 | TRBV12-2 | CASRIKTKKLFF
TRBJ2-7 | TRBV20-1 | CSASRDRGEQYF
TRBJ1-2 | TRBV6-5 | CASSYSRRGLDGYTF
TRBJ1-5 | TRBV28 | CASCLGQPQHF
TRBJ2-7 | TRBV29-1 | CSVEGVNGGEQYF
TRBJ1-3 | TRBV18 | CASSPRRGSLAGNTIYF
TRBJ2-7 | TRBV12-3/TRBV12-4 | CASSWTSGDYEQYF
TRBJ1-4 | TRBV19 | CASRPDRGGNEKLFF
TRBJ1-1 | TRBV28 | CASRGGDSMNTEAFF
TRBJ1-2 | TRBV7-8 | CASSLAAENYGYTF